The rows below give T cell receptor beta chains drawn from one sample of a study of cytomegalovirus exposure and HLA in healthy donors. Generated by immunoSEQ multiplex PCR, the TCRdb table keeps only in-frame clones and is missing some. This table has some 100,000 clones, about 80% appearing once. Source material: PBMCs. These receptors were obtained from a human donor in good health. The CDR3 runs from the conserved cysteine through the conserved F or W. Fields, in order: clone size, J gene, CDR3 length, V gene, D gene, CDR3 protein, CDR3 DNA. D genes are given only for firm matches. Size values are once, few and many counts, or a class for expanded clones, and some rows have none.

.,TRBJ2-1,18,TRBV4-1,.,CASSQHAYRDTTYNEQFF,TGCGCCAGCAGCCAACACGCTTACCGGGACACGACCTACAATGAGCAGTTCTTC
.,TRBJ2-1,12,TRBV5-1,.,CASRLVGEEQFF,TGCGCCAGCAGGCTGGTTGGAGAGGAGCAGTTCTTC
.,TRBJ1-4,14,TRBV4-2,.,CASSQGRESEKLFF,TGTGCCAGCAGCCAAGGTCGGGAAAGTGAAAAACTGTTTTTT
.,TRBJ2-3,16,TRBV5-5,TRBD1,CASSLGDSLVPDTQYF,TGTGCCAGCAGCTTGGGGGACAGCCTCGTCCCAGATACGCAGTATTTT
.,TRBJ1-3,13,TRBV6-1,.,CASGQSSGNTIYF,TGTGCCAGCGGCCAAAGCTCTGGAAACACCATATATTTT
.,TRBJ2-7,18,TRBV19,TRBD1,CASSPIVAPGTGIYEQYF,TGTGCCAGTAGTCCCATTGTTGCCCCCGGGACAGGGATCTACGAGCAGTACTTC
.,TRBJ2-1,16,TRBV4-1,.,CASSRGPGSGFYEQFF,TGCGCCAGCAGCCGGGGGCCCGGCTCTGGCTTCTATGAGCAGTTCTTC
.,TRBJ2-5,12,TRBV29-1,TRBD1,CSVGGQSGREYF,TGCAGCGTTGGGGGACAGTCAGGAAGGGAGTACTTC
.,TRBJ2-5,17,TRBV2,TRBD2,CASSDQPPGLAFKTQYF,TGTGCCAGCAGCGACCAGCCACCGGGACTAGCGTTTAAGACCCAGTACTTC
.,TRBJ1-4,12,TRBV4-2,.,CASSPGREKLFF,TGTGCCAGCAGCCCTGGGAGGGAAAAACTGTTTTTT
.,TRBJ2-2,18,TRBV4-3,TRBD2,CASSPGAAGGINTGELFF,TGCGCCAGCAGCCCCGGAGCAGCGGGGGGGATAAACACCGGGGAGCTGTTTTTT
.,TRBJ2-2,17,TRBV7-8,.,CASSFRPVSTDTGELFF,TGTGCCAGCAGCTTTCGCCCCGTGAGTACGGACACCGGGGAGCTGTTTTTT
.,TRBJ2-7,16,TRBV5-1,TRBD2,CASSLGTSGIKREQYF,TGCGCCAGCAGCCTCGGGACTAGCGGGATAAAGCGCGAGCAGTACTTC
few,TRBJ2-1,17,TRBV19,TRBD2,CASSRGLAVLFYNEQFF,TGTGCCAGTAGCAGGGGACTAGCGGTACTCTTCTACAATGAGCAGTTCTTC
.,TRBJ2-1,12,TRBV2,.,CASSDSTDEQFF,TGTGCCAGCAGTGATAGTACAGATGAGCAGTTCTTC
.,TRBJ2-6,16,TRBV11-2,.,CASSLDRGAGANVLTF,TGTGCCAGCAGCTTAGACCGGGGAGCTGGGGCCAACGTCCTGACTTTC
.,TRBJ2-3,14,TRBV7-8,TRBD2,CASSLKGGTPLADF,TGTGCCAGCAGCTTAAAGGGAGGGACTCCTCTCGCGGATTTT
.,TRBJ1-5,13,TRBV7-2,.,CASSLSMNQPQHF,TGTGCCAGCAGCTTATCTATGAATCAGCCCCAGCATTTT
.,TRBJ2-3,15,TRBV2,.,CASSDAGLGTDTQYF,TGTGCCAGCAGTGATGCAGGGCTCGGTACAGATACGCAGTATTTT
.,TRBJ2-7,14,TRBV5-1,.,CASSLSGGINEQYF,TGCGCCAGCAGCTTGTCCGGGGGAATCAACGAGCAGTACTTC
.,TRBJ2-5,15,TRBV7-6,.,CASSLYHDRQRTQYF,TGTGCCAGCAGCTTGTACCATGACAGGCAAAGGACCCAGTACTTC
.,TRBJ2-1,17,TRBV6-1,TRBD1,CASSVDRGKQSYNEQFF,TGTGCCAGCAGTGTCGACAGGGGAAAGCAATCCTACAATGAGCAGTTCTTC
.,TRBJ2-3,14,TRBV4-2,.,CASSQAAVADTQYF,TGTGCCAGCAGCCAAGCTGCGGTTGCAGATACGCAGTATTTT
.,TRBJ2-7,16,TRBV19,TRBD2,CASSPGGSGRGYEQYF,TGTGCCAGTAGCCCTGGGGGGAGCGGGAGGGGTTACGAGCAGTACTTC
.,TRBJ1-2,16,TRBV5-6,.,CASSATADLAGYGYTF,TGTGCCAGCAGCGCAACAGCAGACCTCGCGGGCTATGGCTACACCTTC
.,TRBJ1-4,16,TRBV7-8,TRBD1,CASSLARQGPNEKLFF,TGTGCCAGCAGCTTAGCGCGACAGGGACCTAATGAAAAACTGTTTTTT
.,TRBJ1-6,15,TRBV6-5,TRBD1,CASRTGGSGNSPLHF,TGTGCCAGCAGGACAGGGGGCAGCGGTAATTCACCCCTCCACTTT
.,TRBJ2-7,16,TRBV28,TRBD1,CASSFAPGTGLREQYF,TGTGCCAGCAGTTTCGCCCCAGGGACAGGGTTACGCGAGCAGTACTTC
.,TRBJ2-2,15,TRBV5-6,TRBD2,CASSREGRDTGELFF,TGTGCCAGCAGCCGGGAGGGTAGGGACACCGGGGAGCTGTTTTTT
.,TRBJ2-2,13,TRBV6-1,.,CASSESRGWELFF,TGTGCCAGCAGTGAATCTAGGGGGTGGGAGCTGTTTTTT
few,TRBJ2-1,14,TRBV5-6,TRBD2,CASRLASLHNEQFF,TGTGCCAGCAGACTAGCGTCCCTACACAATGAGCAGTTCTTC
.,TRBJ1-2,13,TRBV30,TRBD1,CAWSGQGRYGYTF,TGTGCCTGGTCCGGACAGGGGCGATATGGCTACACCTTC
.,TRBJ2-5,14,TRBV7-2,.,CASSPREVWETQYF,TGTGCCAGCAGCCCCAGAGAGGTGTGGGAGACCCAGTACTTC
.,TRBJ2-7,14,TRBV6-1,.,CASSAGRVPYEQYF,TGTGCCAGCAGTGCGGGCAGGGTCCCCTACGAGCAGTACTTC
few,TRBJ2-7,15,TRBV12-5,TRBD2,CASLCAGVSSYEQYF,TGTGCTAGTCTTTGTGCGGGGGTAAGCTCCTACGAGCAGTACTTC
.,TRBJ1-1,16,TRBV7-3,.,CASSLTGGILQTEAFF,TGTGCCAGCAGCTTAACGGGCGGGATCCTGCAAACTGAAGCTTTCTTT
.,TRBJ1-5,14,TRBV28,.,CASRDGQRNQPQHF,TGTGCCAGCAGGGACGGACAGCGCAATCAGCCCCAGCATTTT
.,TRBJ2-2,16,TRBV4-2,TRBD2,CASSQAGGRVTGELFF,TGTGCCAGCAGCCAAGCGGGGGGGCGGGTCACCGGGGAGCTGTTTTTT
.,TRBJ2-5,15,TRBV28,.,CATRSARAHQETQYF,TGTGCCACCAGATCCGCCAGGGCCCACCAAGAGACCCAGTACTTC
.,TRBJ2-3,12,TRBV18,.,CASSPGGDTQYF,TGTGCCAGCTCACCGGGGGGAGATACGCAGTATTTT
few,TRBJ1-1,14,TRBV28,.,CASSLGGKNTEAFF,TGTGCCAGCAGCCTGGGGGGGAAGAACACTGAAGCTTTCTTT
.,TRBJ1-2,14,TRBV23-1,.,CARTGTPLGYGYTF,TGCGCCCGGACCGGGACACCCTTGGGCTATGGCTACACCTTC
.,TRBJ2-1,16,TRBV5-1,TRBD2,CASSLAGRGTYNEQFF,TGCGCCAGCAGCTTGGCAGGGCGGGGGACCTACAATGAGCAGTTCTTC
.,TRBJ2-2,12,TRBV27,.,CASSYYTGELFF,TGTGCCAGCAGTTACTACACCGGGGAGCTGTTTTTT
.,TRBJ2-7,14,TRBV6-6,TRBD1,CASSQTGGTGEQYF,TGTGCCAGCAGTCAGACAGGGGGCACGGGCGAGCAGTACTTC
.,TRBJ1-5,16,TRBV28,.,CASSLGFAGLGQPQHF,TGTGCCAGCAGTTTAGGTTTCGCCGGCCTCGGGCAGCCCCAGCATTTT
few,TRBJ2-3,12,TRBV6-1,.,CASSDLGGSQYF,TGTGCCAGCAGTGATCTGGGGGGTTCGCAGTATTTT
few,TRBJ2-7,11,TRBV28,.,CASSFIYEQYF,TGTGCCAGCAGTTTCATCTACGAGCAGTACTTC
.,TRBJ1-2,16,TRBV6-5,TRBD1,CASSSGQGGTNYGYTF,TGTGCCAGCAGTTCAGGACAGGGAGGGACTAACTATGGCTACACCTTC
.,TRBJ2-7,12,TRBV11-2,.,CASSLYGDEQYF,TGTGCCAGCAGCTTATACGGGGACGAGCAGTACTTC
.,TRBJ1-2,14,TRBV19,.,CASSAGSPSYGYTF,TGTGCCAGCTCCGCCGGGTCTCCCTCCTATGGCTACACCTTC
few,TRBJ1-5,15,TRBV6-1,.,CASSEALGAHQPQHF,TGTGCCAGCAGTGAAGCGTTGGGGGCCCACCAGCCCCAGCATTTT
.,TRBJ1-1,13,TRBV7-9,TRBD1,CASSAGTALEAFF,TGTGCCAGCAGCGCCGGGACAGCCCTTGAAGCTTTCTTT
.,TRBJ1-2,13,TRBV30,.,CAWSVTAARRYTF,TGTGCCTGGAGTGTGACGGCTGCGAGGCGCTACACCTTC
.,TRBJ2-5,15,TRBV7-7,TRBD2,CASSLYGGEQETQYF,TGTGCTAGCAGCTTATACGGGGGGGAACAAGAGACCCAGTACTTC